This T cell receptor (beta chain) originates from a study of cytomegalovirus exposure and HLA in healthy donors (dated 2017 in TCRdb). In terms of the full investigation: According to a later analysis, one platform produced both the roughly 110 validation repertoires and the roughly 650 repertoires of the first cohort. The study was designed to test whether signatures of past pathogen exposure could be identified by cataloging public T cell receptors. To predict cytomegalovirus infection status, the study combined high-throughput TCR immunosequencing, statistical association of individual TCRs with disease status, and machine learning. A separate validation cohort of 100 to 150 different subjects was used in addition to the roughly 700-subject first cohort.

Points the paper makes about the study in general: The study listed over 150 TCR beta chains as associated with cytomegalovirus. Across donors, most TCR sequences were observed very rarely, whereas some public TCRs were present in many individuals. The classifier was reported to diagnose cytomegalovirus status with high specificity and sensitivity in both the original and validation cohorts. A later analysis had no HLA typing for the validation cohort, so co-occurrence there was scored across all 110 or so repertoires. Three of the identified cytomegalovirus-associated TCR beta chains were confirmed in vitro to be specific for cytomegalovirus antigens. A later analysis found that TCRs clustered in the first cohort also tended to co-occur in the approximately 120 validation repertoires, with 94% of cluster scores above 0. According to the authors, the approach could potentially be generalized to other disease states and immunological phenotypes.

The library was made by the immunoSEQ multiplex PCR assay. From the authors' description of their analysis: A statistical classification framework was built for diagnosing cytomegalovirus status from the catalog of TCR beta chain sequences. TCRdb provides this immuneACCESS table in a form limited to in-frame rearrangements. Some clones are lacking; in checked studies, under half of them reflect an unresolved V gene, and why the rest are absent is not known. The V and J calls and clone size come from that table; D and trimming were worked out from the DNA. A total of over 150,000 clones appear in this sample, approximately 96% of them only once. 0.89% of the sample rests with the top ten. The donors were included in the validation cohort of around 120 subjects, a group kept apart from the roughly 700-subject first cohort. Points on this clone: This receptor's antigen is unknown. Base-call qualities are not available, and no considerably larger clone is one nucleotide away.

The clonotype was recovered from a woman aged 18 to 35 in good health and CMV-seronegative. Sequencing was performed on PBMCs.

The CDR3 in this case is CSARLSYGYTF. In nucleotides, the sequence is TGCAGTGCTAGACTATCCTATGGCTACACCTTC. The rearranged segments are TRBV20-1 and TRBJ1-2, with the D gene not clear enough to name. The germline V gene (reference sequence) specifies DFQATT as CDR1 and SNEGSKA as CDR2. The CDR3 numbers 11 residues from cysteine through phenylalanine. Just the 33-base CDR3 DNA is kept, in frame starting at base 1. Trimming at the junction amounts to 2 bases on V and 4 bases on J, and the germline ends lie 5 bases apart.